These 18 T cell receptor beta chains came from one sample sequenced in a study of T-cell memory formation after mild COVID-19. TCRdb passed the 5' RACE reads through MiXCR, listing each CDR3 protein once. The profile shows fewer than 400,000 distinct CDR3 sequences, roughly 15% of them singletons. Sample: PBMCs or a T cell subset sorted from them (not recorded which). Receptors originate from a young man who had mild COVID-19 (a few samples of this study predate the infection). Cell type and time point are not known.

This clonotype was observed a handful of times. CDR3 in DNA: TGTGCCAGCAGCCCACAGGGACTCTATGGCTACACCTTC. Its protein is CASSPQGLYGYTF. The chain recombines TRBV12-3 or TRBV12-4 with TRBJ1-2, with D tentatively TRBD1 (6 bases). This CDR3 comprises 13 residues. Deletions cut 6 bases from V and 4 bases from J, with 12 bases between.

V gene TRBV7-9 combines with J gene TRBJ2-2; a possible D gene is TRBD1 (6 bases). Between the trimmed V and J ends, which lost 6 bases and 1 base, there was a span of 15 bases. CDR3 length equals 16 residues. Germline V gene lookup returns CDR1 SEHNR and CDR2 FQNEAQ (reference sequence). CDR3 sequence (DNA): TGTGCCAGCAGGCCCCGGACAGCAGTGAACACCGGGGAGCTGTTTTTT. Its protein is CASRPRTAVNTGELFF. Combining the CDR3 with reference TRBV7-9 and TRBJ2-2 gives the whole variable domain DTGVSQNPRHKITKRGQNVTFRCDPISEHNRLYWYRQTLGQGPEFLTYFQNEAQLEKSRLLSDRFSAERPKGSFSTLEIQRTEQGDSAMYLCASRPRTAVNTGELFFGEGSRLTVL.

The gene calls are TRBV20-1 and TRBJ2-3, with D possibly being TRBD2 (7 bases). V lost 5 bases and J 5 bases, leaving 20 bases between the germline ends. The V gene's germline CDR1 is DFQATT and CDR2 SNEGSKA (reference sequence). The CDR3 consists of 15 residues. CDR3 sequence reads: CSAPLGGGRVDTQYF. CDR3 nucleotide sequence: TGCAGTGCTCCTCTGGGGGGGGGCAGGGTAGATACGCAGTATTTT.

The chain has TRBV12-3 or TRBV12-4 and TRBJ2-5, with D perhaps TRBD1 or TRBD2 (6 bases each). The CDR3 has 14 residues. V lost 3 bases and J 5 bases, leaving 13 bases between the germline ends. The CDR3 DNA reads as TGTGCCAGCAGTTTGTTTGGGGGGCGGGAGACCCAGTACTTC. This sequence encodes CASSLFGGRETQYF.

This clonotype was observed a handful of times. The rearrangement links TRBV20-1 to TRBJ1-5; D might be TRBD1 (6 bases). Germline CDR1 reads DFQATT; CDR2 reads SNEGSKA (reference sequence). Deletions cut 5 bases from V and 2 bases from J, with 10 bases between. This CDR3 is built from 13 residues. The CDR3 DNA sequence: TGCAGTGCTCAACAGGGCGGCAATCAGCCCCAGCATTTT. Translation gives CSAQQGGNQPQHF.

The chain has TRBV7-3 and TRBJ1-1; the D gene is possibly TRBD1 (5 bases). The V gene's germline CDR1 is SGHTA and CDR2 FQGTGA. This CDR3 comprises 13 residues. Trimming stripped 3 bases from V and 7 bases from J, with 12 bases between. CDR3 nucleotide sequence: TGTGCCAGCAGCTTGGGGGGAAATGGTGAAGCTTTCTTT. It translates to CASSLGGNGEAFF.

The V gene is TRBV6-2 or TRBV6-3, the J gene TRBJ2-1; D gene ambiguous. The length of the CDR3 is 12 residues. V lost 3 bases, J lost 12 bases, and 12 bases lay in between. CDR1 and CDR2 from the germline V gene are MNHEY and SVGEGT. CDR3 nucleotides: TGTGCCAGCAGTTATCCTGAACACCGGCAGTTCTTC. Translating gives CASSYPEHRQFF.

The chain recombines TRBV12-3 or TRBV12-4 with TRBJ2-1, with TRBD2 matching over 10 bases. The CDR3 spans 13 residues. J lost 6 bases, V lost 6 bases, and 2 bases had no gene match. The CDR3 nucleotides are TGTGCCAGCAGCTGGACTAGCGGCAATGAGCAGTTCTTC. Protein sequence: CASSWTSGNEQFF.

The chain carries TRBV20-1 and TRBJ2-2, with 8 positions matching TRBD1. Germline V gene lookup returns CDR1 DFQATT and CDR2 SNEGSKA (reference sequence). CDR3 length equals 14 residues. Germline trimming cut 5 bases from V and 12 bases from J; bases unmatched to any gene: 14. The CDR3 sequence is CSAFPASQGAKLFF. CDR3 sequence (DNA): TGCAGTGCTTTCCCAGCTTCCCAGGGGGCCAAGCTGTTTTTT.

CDR3 coding DNA: TGTGCCAGCAGGGTTCTGAACGGGGGGGCCACGGATACGCAGTATTTT. Amino acid sequence: CASRVLNGGATDTQYF. The rearrangement joins TRBV11-2 to TRBJ2-3; 8 bases fit TRBD2. Germline loops: CDR1 SGHAT, CDR2 FQNNGV. The CDR3 is 16 residues long. Trimming removed 6 bases from V and 6 bases from J; junction bases left unmatched: 14.

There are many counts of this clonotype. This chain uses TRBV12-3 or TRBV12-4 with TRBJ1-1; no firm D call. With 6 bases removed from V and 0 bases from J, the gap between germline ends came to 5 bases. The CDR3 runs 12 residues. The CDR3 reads CASRGMNTEAFF. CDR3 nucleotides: TGTGCCAGCAGGGGCATGAACACTGAAGCTTTCTTT.

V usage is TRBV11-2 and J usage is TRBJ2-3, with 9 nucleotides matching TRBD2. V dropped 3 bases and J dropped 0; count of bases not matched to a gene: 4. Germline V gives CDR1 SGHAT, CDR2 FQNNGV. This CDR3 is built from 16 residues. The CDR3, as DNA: TGTGCCAGCAGCTTTCTAGCGGGGACTAGCACAGATACGCAGTATTTT. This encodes CASSFLAGTSTDTQYF.

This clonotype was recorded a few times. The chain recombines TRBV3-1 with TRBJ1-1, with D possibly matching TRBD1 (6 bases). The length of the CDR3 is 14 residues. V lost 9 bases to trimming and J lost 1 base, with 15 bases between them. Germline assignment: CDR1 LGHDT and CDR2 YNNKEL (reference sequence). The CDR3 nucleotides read TGTGCCAGTAGAACAGGGAGAGCGAACACTGAAGCTTTCTTT. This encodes CASRTGRANTEAFF.

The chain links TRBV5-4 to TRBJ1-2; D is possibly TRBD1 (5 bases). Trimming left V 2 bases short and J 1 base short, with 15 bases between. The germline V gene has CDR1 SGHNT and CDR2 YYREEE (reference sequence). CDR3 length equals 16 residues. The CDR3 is CASSLWWTPLNYGYTF. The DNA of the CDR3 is TGTGCCAGCAGCTTATGGTGGACACCTCTTAACTATGGCTACACCTTC.

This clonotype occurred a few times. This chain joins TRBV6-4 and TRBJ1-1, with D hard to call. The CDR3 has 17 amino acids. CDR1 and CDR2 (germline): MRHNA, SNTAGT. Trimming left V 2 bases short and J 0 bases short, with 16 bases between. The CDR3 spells CASSDEWSRTMNTEAFF. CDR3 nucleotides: TGTGCCAGCAGTGACGAGTGGTCCAGGACCATGAACACTGAAGCTTTCTTT.

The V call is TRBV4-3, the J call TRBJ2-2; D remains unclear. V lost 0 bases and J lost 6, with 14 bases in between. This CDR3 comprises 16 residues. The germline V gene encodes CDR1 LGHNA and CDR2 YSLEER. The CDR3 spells CASSQDLLGVPGELFF. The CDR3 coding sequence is TGCGCCAGCAGCCAAGACCTACTCGGAGTCCCCGGGGAGCTGTTTTTT.

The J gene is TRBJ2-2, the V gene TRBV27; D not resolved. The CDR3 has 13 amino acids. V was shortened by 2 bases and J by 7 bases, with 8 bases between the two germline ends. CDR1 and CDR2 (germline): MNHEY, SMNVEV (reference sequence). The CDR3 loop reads CASSLGRIGELFF. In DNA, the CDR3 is TGTGCCAGCAGTTTAGGTCGAATCGGGGAGCTGTTTTTT.

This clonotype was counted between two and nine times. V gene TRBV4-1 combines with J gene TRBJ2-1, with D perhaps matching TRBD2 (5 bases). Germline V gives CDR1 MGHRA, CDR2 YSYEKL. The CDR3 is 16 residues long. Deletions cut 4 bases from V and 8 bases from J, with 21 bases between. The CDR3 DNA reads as TGCGCCAGCAGCCGATATAAGGTACTAGTGTACGATGAGCAGTTCTTC. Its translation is CASSRYKVLVYDEQFF.